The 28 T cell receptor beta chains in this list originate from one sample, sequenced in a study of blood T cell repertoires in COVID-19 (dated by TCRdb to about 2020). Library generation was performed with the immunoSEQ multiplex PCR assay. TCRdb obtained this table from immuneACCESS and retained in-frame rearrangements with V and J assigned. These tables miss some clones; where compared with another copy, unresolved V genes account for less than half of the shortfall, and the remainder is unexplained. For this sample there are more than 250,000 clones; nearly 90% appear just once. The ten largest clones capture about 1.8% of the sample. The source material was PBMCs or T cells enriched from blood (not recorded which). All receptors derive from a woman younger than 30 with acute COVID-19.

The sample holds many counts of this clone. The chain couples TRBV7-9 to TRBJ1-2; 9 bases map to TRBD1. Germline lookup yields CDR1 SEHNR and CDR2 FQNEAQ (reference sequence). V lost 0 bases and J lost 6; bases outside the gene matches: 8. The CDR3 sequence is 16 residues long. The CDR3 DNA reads TGTGCCAGCAGCTTAGCCTTTAATACAGGGGGCAATGGCTACACCTTC. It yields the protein CASSLAFNTGGNGYTF.

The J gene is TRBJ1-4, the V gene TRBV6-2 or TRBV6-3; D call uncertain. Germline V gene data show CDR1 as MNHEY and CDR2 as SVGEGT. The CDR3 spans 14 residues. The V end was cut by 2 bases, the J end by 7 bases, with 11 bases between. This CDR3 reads CASSYSGRLEKLFF. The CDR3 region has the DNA TGTGCCAGCAGTTACAGCGGGCGCCTTGAAAAACTGTTTTTT.

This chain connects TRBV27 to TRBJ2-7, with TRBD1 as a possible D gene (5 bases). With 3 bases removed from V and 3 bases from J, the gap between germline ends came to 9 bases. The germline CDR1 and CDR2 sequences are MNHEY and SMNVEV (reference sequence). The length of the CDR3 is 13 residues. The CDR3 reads CASSLNRNYEQYF. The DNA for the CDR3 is TGTGCCAGCAGTTTGAACAGGAACTACGAGCAGTACTTC.

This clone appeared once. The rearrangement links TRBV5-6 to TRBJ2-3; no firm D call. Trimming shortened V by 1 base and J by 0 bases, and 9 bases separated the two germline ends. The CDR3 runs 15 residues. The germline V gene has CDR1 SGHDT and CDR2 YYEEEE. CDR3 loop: CASSLWRKSTDTQYF. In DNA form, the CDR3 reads TGTGCCAGCAGCTTGTGGCGGAAGAGCACAGATACGCAGTATTTT.

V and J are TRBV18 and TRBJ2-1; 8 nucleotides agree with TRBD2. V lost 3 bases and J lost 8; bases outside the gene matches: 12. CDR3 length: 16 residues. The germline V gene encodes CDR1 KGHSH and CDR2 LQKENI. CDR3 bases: TGTGCCAGCTCACCTCCCGGACTAGCAAGGAGGGATGAGCAGTTCTTC. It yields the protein CASSPPGLARRDEQFF.

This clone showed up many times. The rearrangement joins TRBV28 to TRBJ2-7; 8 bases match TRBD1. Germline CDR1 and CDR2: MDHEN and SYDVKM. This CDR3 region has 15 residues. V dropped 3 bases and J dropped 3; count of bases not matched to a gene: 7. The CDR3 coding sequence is TGTGCCAGCAGTTTTGGCGGGACAGGACTCTACGAGCAGTACTTC. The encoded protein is CASSFGGTGLYEQYF.

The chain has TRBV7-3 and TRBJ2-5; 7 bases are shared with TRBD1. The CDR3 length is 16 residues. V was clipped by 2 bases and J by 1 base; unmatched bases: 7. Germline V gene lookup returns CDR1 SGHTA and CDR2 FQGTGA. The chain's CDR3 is CASSLGTAMSQETQYF. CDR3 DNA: TGTGCCAGCAGCTTAGGGACAGCCATGAGCCAAGAGACCCAGTACTTC. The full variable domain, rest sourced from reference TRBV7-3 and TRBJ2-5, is GAGVSQTPSNKVTEKGKYVELRCDPISGHTALYWYRQSLGQGPEFLIYFQGTGAADDSGLPNDRFFAVRPEGSVSTLKIQRTERGDSAVYLCASSLGTAMSQETQYFGPGTRLLVL.

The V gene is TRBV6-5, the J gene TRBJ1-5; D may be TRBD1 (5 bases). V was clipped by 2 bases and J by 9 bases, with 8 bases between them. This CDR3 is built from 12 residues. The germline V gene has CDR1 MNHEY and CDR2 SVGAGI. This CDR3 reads CASSYRGGPQHF. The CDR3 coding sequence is TGTGCCAGCAGTTACCGGGGGGGGCCCCAGCATTTT.

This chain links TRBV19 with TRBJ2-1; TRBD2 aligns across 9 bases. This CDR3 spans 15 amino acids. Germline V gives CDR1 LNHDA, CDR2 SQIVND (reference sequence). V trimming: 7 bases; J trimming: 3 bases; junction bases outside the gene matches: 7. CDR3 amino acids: CASNLAGGNYNEQFF. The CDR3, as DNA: TGTGCCAGTAATTTGGCGGGAGGGAACTACAATGAGCAGTTCTTC.

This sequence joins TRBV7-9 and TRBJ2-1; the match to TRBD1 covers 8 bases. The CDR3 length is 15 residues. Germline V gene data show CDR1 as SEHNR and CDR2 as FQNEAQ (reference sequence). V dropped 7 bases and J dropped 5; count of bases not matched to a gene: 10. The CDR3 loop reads CASTSRDRRNNEQFF. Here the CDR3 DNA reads TGTGCCAGCACCTCTCGGGACAGGAGGAACAATGAGCAGTTCTTC.

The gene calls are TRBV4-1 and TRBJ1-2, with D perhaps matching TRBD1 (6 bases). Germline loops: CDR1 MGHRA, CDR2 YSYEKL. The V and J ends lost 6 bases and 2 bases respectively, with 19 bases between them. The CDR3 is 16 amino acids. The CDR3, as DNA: TGCGCCAGCAGGCCAATTGGGGGCCAGCTCAACTATGGCTACACCTTC. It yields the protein CASRPIGGQLNYGYTF.

The DNA for the CDR3 is TGTGCCAGCAGTTTACGACAGGGCGCCAATCAGCCCCAGCATTTT. Its translation is CASSLRQGANQPQHF. This chain connects TRBV27 to TRBJ1-5, with 7 bases lining up with TRBD1. The germline CDR1 and CDR2 sequences are MNHEY and SMNVEV (reference sequence). This CDR3 spans 15 amino acids. J was trimmed by 3 bases and V by 2 bases; bases with no gene match: 4.

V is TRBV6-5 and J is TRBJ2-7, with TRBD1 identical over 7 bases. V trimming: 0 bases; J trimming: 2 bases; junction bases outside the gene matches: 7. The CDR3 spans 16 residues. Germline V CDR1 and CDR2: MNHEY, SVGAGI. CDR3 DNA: TGTGCCAGCAGTTACTCAAGGGGGCCTATCACCTACGAGCAGTACTTC. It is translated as CASSYSRGPITYEQYF.

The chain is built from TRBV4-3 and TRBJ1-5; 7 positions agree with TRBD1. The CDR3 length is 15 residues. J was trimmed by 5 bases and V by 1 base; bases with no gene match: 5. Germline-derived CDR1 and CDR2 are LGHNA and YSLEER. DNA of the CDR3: TGCGCCAGCAGCCAAGGGACAGGTTCGTATCAGCCCCAGCATTTT. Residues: CASSQGTGSYQPQHF.

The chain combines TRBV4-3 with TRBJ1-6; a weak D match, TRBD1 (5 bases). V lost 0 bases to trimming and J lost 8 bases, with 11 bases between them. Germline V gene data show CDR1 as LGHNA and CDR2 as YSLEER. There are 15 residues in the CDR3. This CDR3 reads CASSQELRVDSPLHF. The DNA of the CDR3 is TGCGCCAGCAGCCAAGAGCTCAGGGTGGATTCACCCCTCCACTTT.

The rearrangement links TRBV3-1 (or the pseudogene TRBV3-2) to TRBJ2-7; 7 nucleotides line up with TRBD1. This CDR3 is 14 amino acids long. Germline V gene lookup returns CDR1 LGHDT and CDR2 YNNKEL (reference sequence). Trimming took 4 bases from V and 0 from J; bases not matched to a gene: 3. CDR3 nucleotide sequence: TGTGCCAGCAGCCGACGACAGGGCTCCTACGAGCAGTACTTC. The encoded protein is CASSRRQGSYEQYF.

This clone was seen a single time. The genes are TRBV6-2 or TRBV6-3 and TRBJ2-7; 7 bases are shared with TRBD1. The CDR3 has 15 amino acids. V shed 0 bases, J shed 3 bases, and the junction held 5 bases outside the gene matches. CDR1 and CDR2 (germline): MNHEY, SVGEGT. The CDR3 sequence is CASSYSGGQYYEQYF. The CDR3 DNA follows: TGTGCCAGCAGTTACTCAGGGGGACAGTACTACGAGCAGTACTTC.

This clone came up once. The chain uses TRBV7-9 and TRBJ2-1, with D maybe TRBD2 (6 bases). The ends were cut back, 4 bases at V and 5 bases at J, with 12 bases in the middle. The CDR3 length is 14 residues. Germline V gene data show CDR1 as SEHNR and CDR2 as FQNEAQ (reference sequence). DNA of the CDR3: TGTGCCAGCAGCTCAACGGGACTGGACAATGAGCAGTTCTTC. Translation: CASSSTGLDNEQFF. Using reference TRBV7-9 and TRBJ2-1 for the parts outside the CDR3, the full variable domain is DTGVSQNPRHKITKRGQNVTFRCDPISEHNRLYWYRQTLGQGPEFLTYFQNEAQLEKSRLLSDRFSAERPKGSFSTLEIQRTEQGDSAMYLCASSSTGLDNEQFFGPGTRLTVL.

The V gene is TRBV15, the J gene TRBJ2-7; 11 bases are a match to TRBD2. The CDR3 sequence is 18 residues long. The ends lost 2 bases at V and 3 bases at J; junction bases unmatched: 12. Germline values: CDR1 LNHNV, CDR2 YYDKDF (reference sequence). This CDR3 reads CATSRNLAGGRKNYEQYF. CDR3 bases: TGTGCCACCAGCAGAAACCTAGCGGGAGGCAGAAAGAACTACGAGCAGTACTTC.

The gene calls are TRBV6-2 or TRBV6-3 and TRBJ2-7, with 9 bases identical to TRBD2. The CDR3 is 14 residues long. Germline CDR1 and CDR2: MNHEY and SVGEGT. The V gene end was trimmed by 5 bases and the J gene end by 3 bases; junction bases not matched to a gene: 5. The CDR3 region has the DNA TGTGCCAGCAGTCTCCTAGCGGGAAGCTACGAGCAGTACTTC. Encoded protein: CASSLLAGSYEQYF.

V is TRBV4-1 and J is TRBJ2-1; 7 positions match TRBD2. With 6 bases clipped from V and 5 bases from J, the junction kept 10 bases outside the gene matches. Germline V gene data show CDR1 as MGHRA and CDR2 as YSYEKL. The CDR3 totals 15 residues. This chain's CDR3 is CASRHREASNNEQFF. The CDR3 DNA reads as TGCGCCAGCAGGCATCGGGAGGCCAGTAACAATGAGCAGTTCTTC.

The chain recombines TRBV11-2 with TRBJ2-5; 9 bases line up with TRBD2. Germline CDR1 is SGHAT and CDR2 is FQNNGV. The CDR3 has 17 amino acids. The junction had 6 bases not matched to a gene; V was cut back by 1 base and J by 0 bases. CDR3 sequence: CASSLGRLAVYQETQYF. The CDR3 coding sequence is TGTGCCAGCAGCTTAGGAAGACTAGCGGTCTACCAAGAGACCCAGTACTTC.

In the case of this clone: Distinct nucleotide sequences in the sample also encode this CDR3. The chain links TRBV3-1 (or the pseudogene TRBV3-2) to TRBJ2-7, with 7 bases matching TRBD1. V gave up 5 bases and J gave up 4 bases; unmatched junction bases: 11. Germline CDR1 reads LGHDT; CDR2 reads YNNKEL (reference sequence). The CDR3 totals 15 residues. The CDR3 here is CASSDGTVGEYEQYF. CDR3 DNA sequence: TGTGCCAGCAGCGATGGGACAGTTGGCGAGTACGAGCAGTACTTC.

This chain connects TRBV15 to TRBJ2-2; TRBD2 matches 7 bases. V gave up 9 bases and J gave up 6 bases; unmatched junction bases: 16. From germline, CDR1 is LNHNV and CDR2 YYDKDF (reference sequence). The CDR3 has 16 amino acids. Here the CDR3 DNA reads TGTGCCACGATCCACCTTTGGGGGGGACCTCCCGGGGAGCTGTTTTTT. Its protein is CATIHLWGGPPGELFF.

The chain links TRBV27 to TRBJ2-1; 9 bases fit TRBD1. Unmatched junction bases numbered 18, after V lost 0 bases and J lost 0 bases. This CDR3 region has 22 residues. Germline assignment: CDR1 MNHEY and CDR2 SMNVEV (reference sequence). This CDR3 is CASSLSLAGTGYPFISYNEQFF. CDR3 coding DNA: TGTGCCAGCAGTTTATCGTTAGCCGGGACAGGGTATCCGTTTATCTCCTACAATGAGCAGTTCTTC.

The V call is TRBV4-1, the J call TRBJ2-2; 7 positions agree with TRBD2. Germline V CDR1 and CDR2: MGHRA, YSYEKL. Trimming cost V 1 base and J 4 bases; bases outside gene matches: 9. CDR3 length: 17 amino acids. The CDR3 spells CASSQVRAGVTTGELFF. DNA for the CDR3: TGCGCCAGCAGCCAAGTAAGGGCGGGAGTGACCACCGGGGAGCTGTTTTTT.

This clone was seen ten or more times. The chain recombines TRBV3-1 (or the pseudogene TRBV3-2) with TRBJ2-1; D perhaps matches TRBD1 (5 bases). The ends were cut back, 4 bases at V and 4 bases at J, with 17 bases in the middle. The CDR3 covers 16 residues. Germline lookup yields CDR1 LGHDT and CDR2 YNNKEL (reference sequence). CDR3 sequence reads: CASSPLGAEQYNEQFF. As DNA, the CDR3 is TGTGCCAGCAGCCCCCTAGGGGCGGAACAATACAATGAGCAGTTCTTC.

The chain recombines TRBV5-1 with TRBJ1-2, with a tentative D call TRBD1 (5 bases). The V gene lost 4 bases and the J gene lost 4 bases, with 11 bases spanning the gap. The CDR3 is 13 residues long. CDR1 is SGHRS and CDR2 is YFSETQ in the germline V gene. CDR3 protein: CASSTTVGYGYTF. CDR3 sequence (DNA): TGCGCCAGCAGCACGACAGTGGGCTATGGCTACACCTTC. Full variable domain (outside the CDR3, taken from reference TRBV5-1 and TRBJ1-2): KAGVTQTPRYLIKTRGQQVTLSCSPISGHRSVSWYQQTPGQGLQFLFEYFSETQRNKGNFPGRFSGRQFSNSRSEMNVSTLELGDSALYLCASSTTVGYGYTFGSGTRLTVV.